This T cell receptor (beta chain) was captured by sequencing in a study of spatial heterogeneity in lung cancer. Germline V gives CDR1 MNHEY, CDR2 SVGAGI. The CDR3 covers 14 residues. Trimming left V 4 bases short and J 5 bases short, with 12 bases between. Time point specified: sample taken at primary tumor resection. Researchers sequenced whole RNA taken from tumor, nontumor lung or frozen PBMC without sorting. This clonotype was seen many times. The library was prepared for alpha chains; this beta chain is a stray read, so its frequency means little. TCRdb reprocessed the 5' RACE reads via MiXCR and lists one record per CDR3 protein. This sample has approximately 4,600 distinct CDR3 sequences, with around 21% found just once.

The J gene is TRBJ2-1, the V gene TRBV6-5, with no clear D. This material consisted of normal lung tissue next to the tumor, taken at surgery. The sequence derives from a female donor with early-stage non-small cell lung cancer. The DNA of the CDR3 is TGTGCCAGCAGTTCAGGTACAGCAAACAATGAGCAGTTCTTC. Its translation: CASSSGTANNEQFF.